The 20 T cell receptor beta chains below all came from one sample that was sequenced in a study of cytomegalovirus exposure and HLA in healthy donors. The PCR had 60 Vbeta and 13 Jbeta primers. Clones were read by immunoSEQ multiplex PCR, and TCRdb kept only the in-frame ones, dropping some. The sample gives more than 75,000 clones, 60% to 80% of which show up once; 3.8% is in the top ten. The specimen was PBMCs. The receptors come from a woman in her 40s in good health and CMV-seronegative.

Of note for this clone: Other DNA sequences from this sample encode an identical CDR3 as well. The chain links TRBV19 to TRBJ2-1; D uncertain. Germline lookup yields CDR1 LNHDA and CDR2 SQIVND (reference sequence). The CDR3 is 11 amino acids. Trimming removed 3 bases at V and 9 bases at J, with 6 bases between. This CDR3 reads CASSIGGEQFF. The CDR3 DNA reads TGTGCCAGTAGTATTGGCGGTGAGCAGTTCTTC.

This clone was seen a few times. V is TRBV29-1 and J is TRBJ1-2; 7 bases are shared with TRBD1. The CDR3 has 13 residues. Germline CDR1 is SQVTM and CDR2 is ANQGSEA. V trimming: 4 bases; J trimming: 1 base; junction bases outside the gene matches: 3. The CDR3 DNA sequence: TGCAGCGTTGGGGACAGCAGTAACTATGGCTACACCTTC. It translates to CSVGDSSNYGYTF.

This chain uses TRBV19 with TRBJ1-1; D uncertain. The length of the CDR3 is 14 residues. Between the trimmed V and J ends, which lost 1 base and 6 bases, there was a span of 12 bases. The germline V gene has CDR1 LNHDA and CDR2 SQIVND (reference sequence). CDR3 DNA: TGTGCCAGTAGTATAGTGGGCGTCGGTTCTGAAGCTTTCTTT. Translating it yields CASSIVGVGSEAFF.

With regard to this clone: A read error may produce the germline difference seen at one junction end. This rearrangement joins TRBV7-7 to TRBJ2-3; no clear D. Per the germline V gene, CDR1 is SSHAT and CDR2 is FNYEAQ (reference sequence). The CDR3 totals 16 residues. CDR3: CASSLPLESSTDTQYF. Written as DNA, the CDR3 is TGTGCTAGCAGCTTACCCCTGGAGAGTAGCACAGATACGCAGTATTTT.

The rearrangement uses TRBV28 and TRBJ1-1, with 9 bases identical to TRBD1. The CDR3 is 16 residues long. J gave up 4 bases and V 4 bases, and 10 bases lay outside the gene matches. From germline, CDR1 is MDHEN and CDR2 SYDVKM. The CDR3 reads CASSYHQDRGGTEAFF. CDR3 in DNA: TGTGCCAGCAGTTATCACCAAGACAGGGGGGGCACTGAAGCTTTCTTT.

In the case of this clone: Relative to the germline gene, one junction end is altered; a read error may explain this. V and J are TRBV7-9 and TRBJ1-1; weak D call: TRBD1 (5 bases). The CDR3 has 14 residues. In germline, CDR1 is SEHNR, CDR2 FQNEAQ (reference sequence). CDR3 DNA: TGTTCCAGCAGCATCCCTGGAGGGGACACTGAAGCTTTCTTT. It codes for CSSSIPGGDTEAFF.

The sample holds one count of this clone. The chain is built from TRBV7-9 and TRBJ2-2; no clear D gene. With 5 bases removed from V and 3 bases from J, the gap between germline ends came to 7 bases. There are 13 residues in the CDR3. CDR1 SEHNR and CDR2 FQNEAQ come from the germline V gene (reference sequence). This CDR3 is CASSPRDTGELFF. The DNA for the CDR3 is TGTGCCAGCAGCCCCCGGGACACCGGGGAGCTGTTTTTT.

This clone has a single count. In nucleotides, the CDR3 is TGTGCCAGCTCACCCTACCGGGACTTCCTGTACTTC. Translation: CASSPYRDFLYF. The V and J genes are TRBV18 and TRBJ2-7; TRBD2 might be the D (6 bases). Looked up from germline, CDR1 is KGHSH and CDR2 is LQKENI. The CDR3 extends over 12 amino acids. The V end lost 3 bases, the J end lost 12 bases, and 15 bases lay between the germline ends.

The gene calls are TRBV19 and TRBJ1-1; unclear D gene. This CDR3 is 14 amino acids long. Trimming took 8 bases from V and 3 from J, leaving 16 bases between them. CDR1 and CDR2 from the germline V gene are LNHDA and SQIVND (reference sequence). In DNA, the CDR3 is TGTGCCAGTGGAAGAGGGAGCCAATACACTGAAGCTTTCTTT. The encoded protein is CASGRGSQYTEAFF.

The chain is built from TRBV28 and TRBJ1-6; possibly TRBD1 for D (6 bases). This CDR3 has 14 amino acids. Looked up from germline, CDR1 is MDHEN and CDR2 is SYDVKM. The CDR3 sequence: CAAHNRVWNSPLHF. The CDR3 DNA is TGTGCTGCGCACAACAGGGTGTGGAATTCACCCCTCCACTTT.

This rearrangement joins TRBV6-1 to TRBJ2-1; D is perhaps TRBD1 (6 bases). The V end was cut by 3 bases, the J end by 12 bases, with 9 bases between. CDR3 length: 11 residues. The germline V gene has CDR1 MNHNS and CDR2 SASEGT. Written as DNA, the CDR3 is TGTGCCAGCAGTGACAGGGGATGGCAGTTCTTC. It specifies CASSDRGWQFF.

This chain joins TRBV19 and TRBJ2-3; possibly TRBD2 for D (6 bases). In germline, CDR1 is LNHDA, CDR2 SQIVND (reference sequence). Trimming took off 5 bases at V and 0 bases at J, with 15 bases between the two ends. This CDR3 region has 16 residues. The CDR3 DNA follows: TGTGCCAGTAGTGACCCCGGGACTCGGAGCACAGATACGCAGTATTTT. Its protein is CASSDPGTRSTDTQYF.

The table lists this clone with a few counts. The chain couples TRBV6-5 to TRBJ1-1, with D uncertain. Germline V gene lookup returns CDR1 MNHEY and CDR2 SVGAGI. CDR3 length: 14 residues. The ends were cut back, 0 bases at V and 1 base at J, with 6 bases in the middle. This CDR3 reads CASSYSTANTEAFF. In nucleotides, the CDR3 is TGTGCCAGCAGTTACTCCACAGCGAACACTGAAGCTTTCTTT.

The V and J genes are TRBV5-1 and TRBJ2-7; D is possibly TRBD1 (6 bases). Germline V gene data show CDR1 as SGHRS and CDR2 as YFSETQ. The CDR3 loop spans 18 amino acids. V lost 1 base, J lost 0 bases, and 20 bases lay in between. The CDR3 DNA reads as TGCGCCAGCAGCTTGAGGGGGTCCCTCACAAAAGTCTCCTACGAGCAGTACTTC. It specifies CASSLRGSLTKVSYEQYF.

The chain couples TRBV11-2 to TRBJ2-1; D gene unclear. The CDR3 loop spans 15 amino acids. V shed 0 bases and J shed 6 bases, with 12 bases lying between them. From germline, CDR1 is SGHAT and CDR2 FQNNGV. CDR3 residues: CASSLDGDSFNEQFF. CDR3 coding DNA: TGTGCCAGCAGCTTAGACGGCGACTCTTTCAATGAGCAGTTCTTC. The full variable domain, rest sourced from reference TRBV11-2 and TRBJ2-1, is EAGVAQSPRYKIIEKRQSVAFWCNPISGHATLYWYQQILGQGPKLLIQFQNNGVVDDSQLPKDRFSAERLKGVDSTLKIQPAKLEDSAVYLCASSLDGDSFNEQFFGPGTRLTVL.

The chain couples TRBV9 to TRBJ1-4; D is possibly TRBD1 (5 bases). The CDR3 runs 17 residues. Trimming left V 3 bases short and J 4 bases short, with 19 bases between. Germline V gene lookup returns CDR1 SGDLS and CDR2 YYNGEE. CDR3 sequence reads: CASSAPSSGGYNEKLFF. The CDR3 DNA follows: TGTGCCAGCAGCGCCCCCTCGTCGGGGGGATATAATGAAAAACTGTTTTTT. Based on the CDR3 plus reference TRBV9 and TRBJ1-4, the full variable domain is DSGVTQTPKHLITATGQRVTLRCSPRSGDLSVYWYQQSLDQGLQFLIQYYNGEERAKGNILERFSAQQFPDLHSELNLSSLELGDSALYFCASSAPSSGGYNEKLFFGSGTQLSVL.

This rearrangement joins TRBV7-2 to TRBJ2-6; the match to TRBD2 covers 11 bases. V lost 1 base and J lost 3; bases outside the gene matches: 8. The CDR3 spans 19 residues. Germline V CDR1 and CDR2: SGHTA, FQGNSA. DNA for the CDR3: TGTGCCAGCAGCTTAGGTTTGCTAGCGGGGGGTCGTGGGGCCAACGTCCTGACTTTC. It yields the protein CASSLGLLAGGRGANVLTF.

This chain links TRBV18 with TRBJ1-6; D is perhaps TRBD1 (5 bases). Trimming stripped 3 bases from V and 7 bases from J, with 7 bases between. The CDR3 has 13 residues. Germline loops: CDR1 KGHSH, CDR2 LQKENI. CDR3 sequence: CASSPRQNSPLHF. The DNA of the CDR3 is TGTGCCAGCTCACCCAGACAGAATTCACCCCTCCACTTT.

The rearrangement links TRBV5-6 to TRBJ2-3; weak D call: TRBD2 (6 bases). This CDR3 is built from 16 residues. Germline V CDR1 and CDR2: SGHDT, YYEEEE. V lost 0 bases, J lost 7 bases, and 18 bases lay in between. The CDR3 protein is CASSLVSGDIRNTQYF. The CDR3 DNA reads TGTGCCAGCAGCTTGGTATCGGGGGATATTAGAAATACGCAGTATTTT.

The V gene is TRBV6-5, the J gene TRBJ2-7, with 8 positions matching TRBD1. Germline V gene sequence: CDR1 MNHEY, CDR2 SVGAGI. The length of the CDR3 is 15 residues. The trim removed 4 bases at V and 0 bases at J, leaving 5 bases unmatched. CDR3 sequence: CASSLTGVSSYEQYF. CDR3 coding DNA: TGTGCCAGCAGTTTGACAGGGGTGAGCTCCTACGAGCAGTACTTC.